Here is one TCR beta chain with its context. Its antigen is not identified. The assay was immunoSEQ multiplex PCR, and TCRdb's table has in-frame clones only and misses some. The sample includes 20,000 to 30,000 clones, around 86% seen only once; the top ten take 20%. Every single patient, without exception, relapsed after autologous stem cell transplantation, and brentuximab vedotin exposure varied. The data stem from a study of PD-1 blockade in classical Hodgkin lymphoma. Overall study results and limits: A significant rise in TCR diversity by C4D1 was seen for CD4+ but not CD8+ cells.

Deletions cut 5 bases from V and 4 bases from J, with 12 bases between. CDR1 is SGHKS, CDR2 YYEKEE, per germline (reference sequence). The CDR3 spans 13 residues. The rearrangement joins TRBV5-5 to TRBJ1-2; D might be TRBD1 (5 bases). The receptor was isolated from a human donor with classical Hodgkin lymphoma. The starting material was peripheral blood mononuclear cells (PBMCs), obtained before the second cycle of nivolumab. The CDR3: CASRPGFGYGYTF. The CDR3 region has the DNA TGTGCCAGCAGACCAGGGTTTGGCTATGGCTACACCTTC.